This TCR beta chain is from a study of blood T cell repertoires in COVID-19. This CDR3 spans 16 amino acids. Germline CDR1 is SGHAT and CDR2 is FQNNGV. Trimming left V 4 bases short and J 6 bases short, with 21 bases between. Sequencing was performed with immunoSEQ multiplex PCR; in TCRdb, only in-frame clones are kept and a portion is missing. This table holds approximately 140,000 clones, almost 85% found once. The clonotype originates from a man aged 55 to 70 with acute or convalescent COVID-19. The sample taken for sequencing was peripheral blood. This sequence joins TRBV11-2 and TRBJ1-2; possibly TRBD1 for D (5 bases). The CDR3 coding sequence is TGTGCCAGCAGCTCCGCTGGGCAGGGAAGTATGGATGGCTACACCTTC. Amino acid sequence: CASSSAGQGSMDGYTF.